Each of the 3 T cell receptor beta chains below was sequenced from the same sample in a study of T cells expressing NK-cell markers. TCRdb re-called the 5' RACE reads and shows each CDR3 protein once, DNA omitted. Reported are about 260,000 distinct CDR3 sequences; the ten largest clones contain around 4.3%. The sequenced material came from blood T cells: a sorted CD56 or NKG2C T cell subset, CD4+ or CD8+ T cells, or bulk PBMC T cells (not recorded which). These receptors were obtained from a woman aged 18 to 69 in good health.

The chain recombines TRBV18 with TRBJ1-1. The CDR3 loop spans 15 amino acids. The germline CDR1 and CDR2 sequences are KGHSH and LQKENI. The CDR3 loop reads CASSPPGVMNTEAFF.

The rearrangement joins TRBV5-1 to TRBJ2-4; TCRdb gives TRBD1 as the D gene, but with no DNA this cannot be confirmed. The CDR3 is made up of 17 amino acids. The germline CDR1 and CDR2 sequences are SGHRS and YFSETQ. CDR3 loop: CASSLPPGQGAGNIQYF.

V is TRBV6-6 and J is TRBJ2-7; TCRdb picks TRBD1, but there is no DNA to check that call. Germline assignment: CDR1 MNHNY and CDR2 SVGAGI (reference sequence). The CDR3 loop spans 13 amino acids. CDR3 loop: CASSRTGGGEQYF.